This is a list of T cell receptor beta chains from one sample in a study of identical twins. TCRdb recomputed calls from the 5' RACE reads with MiXCR, one row per CDR3 protein. The data contain 1.5 million to 2 million distinct CDR3 sequences, around a third of them seen just once; the ten biggest clones take up 0.27%. Sample: cord blood. The receptors here all came from a newborn girl in good health. Each CDR3 is given with its conserved first and last residue. D genes are given only for firm matches. Size values are once, few and many counts, or a class for expanded clones, and some rows have none.

TRBV4-1	TRBD2	few	TRBJ2-1	TGCGCCAGCAGCCGACCCGGGGGGGCGATAAACAATGAGCAGTTCTTC	CASSRPGGAINNEQFF
TRBV20-1	TRBD2	NA	TRBJ2-5	TGCAGTGCTAGAGCCAGACTAGCAATTCGGGAGACCCAGTACTTC	CSARARLAIRETQYF
TRBV11-2	NA	NA	TRBJ2-1	TGTGTCAGCAGCTTAGCCCCGGGGAATTACAATGAGCAGTTCTTC	CVSSLAPGNYNEQFF
TRBV15	NA	few	TRBJ1-4	TGTGCCACCAGCAGAGATTTCGGGACGCGGGACACCCAGCCAGTGGGGGAAAAACTGTTTTTT	CATSRDFGTRDTQPVGEKLFF
TRBV10-2	TRBD1	NA	TRBJ2-5	TGCGCCAGCAGTGCGACAGGGAGAGAGACCCAGTACTTC	CASSATGRETQYF
TRBV29-1	TRBD1	NA	TRBJ2-7	TGCAGCGTTGAAGTTTGGGCAGGGGGCTCCTACGAGCAGTACTTC	CSVEVWAGGSYEQYF
TRBV20-1	NA	NA	TRBJ1-5	TGCAGTGCACGCAGGGTAGGCTTGAGCAATCAGCCCCAGCATTTT	CSARRVGLSNQPQHF
TRBV12-3/TRBV12-4	NA	once	TRBJ1-1	TGTGCCACCTCAGGGCCCGAATGGACTGAAGCTTTCTTT	CATSGPEWTEAFF
TRBV20-1	NA	few	TRBJ2-1	TGCAGTGCTAGAGGGACCATCAATGAGCAGTTCTTC	CSARGTINEQFF
TRBV6-6	NA	NA	TRBJ1-6	TGTGCCAGCAGCCCCCCCGCTGGCAGGCCCGATTCACCCCTCCACTTT	CASSPPAGRPDSPLHF
TRBV12-3/TRBV12-4	NA	few	TRBJ2-1	TGTGCCAGCAGTGCCGGGACTCCTTACAATGAGCAGTTCTTC	CASSAGTPYNEQFF
TRBV27	TRBD1	many	TRBJ1-5	TGTGCCAGTGGACAGGGGATCAATCAGCCCCAGCATTTT	CASGQGINQPQHF
TRBV3-1	NA	NA	TRBJ1-2	TGTGCCAGCAGCCAAAGAGGCAGGGTGTTGAATGGCTACACCTTC	CASSQRGRVLNGYTF
TRBV19	TRBD1	NA	TRBJ2-7	TGTGCCAGTAGCGTTCCCGGGACAGGGACCGAGCAGTACTTC	CASSVPGTGTEQYF
TRBV20-1	TRBD2	few	TRBJ2-7	TGCAGTGCTAGAAGCGGGAAGTGGGCCTCCTACGAGCAGTACTTC	CSARSGKWASYEQYF
TRBV20-1	NA	NA	TRBJ2-7	TGCAGTGCTAGAGGGATCCACGAGCAGTACTTC	CSARGIHEQYF
TRBV6-5	NA	NA	TRBJ2-7	TGTGCCAGCACCGGCGGGATCAGCTCCTACAATGAGCAGTACTTC	CASTGGISSYNEQYF
TRBV3-1	NA	few	TRBJ2-7	TGTGCCAGCAGCGCCAGACTAGATTACGAGCAGTACTTC	CASSARLDYEQYF
TRBV20-1	TRBD2	few	TRBJ2-1	TGCAGTGCCCTGAGCGGGGGCAGCGATGAGCAGTTCTTC	CSALSGGSDEQFF
TRBV12-3/TRBV12-4	NA	many	TRBJ2-7	TGTGCCAGCAGTTTTTTGGGGGGAAGCTACGAGCAGTACTTC	CASSFLGGSYEQYF
TRBV28	NA	NA	TRBJ2-7	TGTGCCAGCAGTTTAGGGGGCTTTAATGAGCAGTACTTC	CASSLGGFNEQYF
TRBV3-1	TRBD2	NA	TRBJ2-7	TGTGCCAGCAGCCAAGAGGGGAGACTAGCGGGGAGCTCCTACGAGCAGTACTTC	CASSQEGRLAGSSYEQYF
TRBV12-3/TRBV12-4	NA	NA	TRBJ2-6	TGTGCCAGCAGTCCAGGACCGTTTTCCTCTGGGGCCAACGTCCTGACTTTC	CASSPGPFSSGANVLTF
TRBV6-6	NA	few	TRBJ2-3	TGTGCCAGCAGTTATCGTCACGATAGCACAGATACGCAGTATTTT	CASSYRHDSTDTQYF
TRBV6-6	NA	NA	TRBJ1-4	TGTGCCAGCAGTTACGGACAGACTGCAACTAATGAAAAACTGTTTTTT	CASSYGQTATNEKLFF
TRBV20-1	TRBD1	few	TRBJ1-2	TGCAGTGCTAGAGTCAACCTTTTCCCGGGACAGACCTATGGCTACACCTTC	CSARVNLFPGQTYGYTF
TRBV11-2	NA	NA	TRBJ2-7	TGTGCCAGCAGCAACCCGAGGACTACCCCCTACGAGCAGTACTTC	CASSNPRTTPYEQYF
TRBV4-2	NA	NA	TRBJ1-2	TGTGCCAGCAGCCAAGGGGTCGACTCCTTGGTCATGGGGGGAGATGGCTACACCTTC	CASSQGVDSLVMGGDGYTF
TRBV2	TRBD2	few	TRBJ2-2	TGTGCCAGCAGCGAAGTCTTTAGCGGGACCGGGGAGCTGTTTTTT	CASSEVFSGTGELFF
TRBV12-3/TRBV12-4	NA	NA	TRBJ2-5	TGTGCCAGCAGTTTTCGACAAGCGAAACAAGAGACCCAGTACTTC	CASSFRQAKQETQYF
TRBV27	TRBD1	NA	TRBJ1-2	TGTGCCAGCACCATGAGGGGGACAGGGGGAGGCTACACCTTC	CASTMRGTGGGYTF
TRBV27	NA	few	TRBJ2-7	TGTGCCAGCAGTTTCCAGGGCCATTCCTACGAGCAGTACTTC	CASSFQGHSYEQYF
TRBV2	NA	NA	TRBJ2-7	TGTGCCAGCAGTGGGTCCAAATACGAGCAGTACTTC	CASSGSKYEQYF
TRBV19	NA	few	TRBJ2-7	TGTGCCAGTAGTATAGAGTCCGGCTACGAGCAGTACTTC	CASSIESGYEQYF
TRBV7-8	NA	NA	TRBJ2-3	TGTGCCAGCAGCTTATTGAGTAACCCGACCCCTATCACAGATACGCAGTATTTT	CASSLLSNPTPITDTQYF
TRBV9	NA	NA	TRBJ2-5	TGTGCCAGCAGCGTAGACGGGACGGTGAAAGAGACCCAGTACTTC	CASSVDGTVKETQYF
TRBV20-1	NA	few	TRBJ2-7	TGCAGTGCTAGAGTGGGCAGCTTCTCCTACGAGCAGTACTTC	CSARVGSFSYEQYF
TRBV5-1	TRBD2	NA	TRBJ2-5	TGCGCCAGCAGCTTGACTAGCGGGGGGCCGGAGACCCAGTACTTC	CASSLTSGGPETQYF
TRBV4-2	NA	NA	TRBJ1-2	TGTGCCAGCAGCCTCCGACAGTTTAACTATGGCTACACCTTC	CASSLRQFNYGYTF
TRBV6-1	NA	NA	TRBJ1-2	TGTGCCAGCAGTGTGTTAGGGGGCTATGGCTACACCTTC	CASSVLGGYGYTF
TRBV20-1	NA	few	TRBJ2-3	TGCAGTGCTAGATTCCAGACTGGTTATACGCAGTATTTT	CSARFQTGYTQYF
TRBV20-1	NA	NA	TRBJ2-3	TGCAGTGCGCCCAAAGGGGGAGGGCCGGAGTTAGCGCAGTATTTT	CSAPKGGGPELAQYF
TRBV5-1	TRBD1	few	TRBJ1-1	TGCGCCAGCAGCTTGGCGGGACAGAGGAGAAGGACTGAAGCTTTCTTT	CASSLAGQRRRTEAFF
TRBV20-1	NA	few	TRBJ1-2	TGCAGTGCTAGAGATTTTGGGGGGCGCGACTATGGCTACACCTTC	CSARDFGGRDYGYTF
TRBV2	NA	NA	TRBJ2-3	TGTGCCAGCAGTGAACCGATACAGGGCGGTACGCAGTATTTT	CASSEPIQGGTQYF
TRBV12-3/TRBV12-4	NA	few	TRBJ1-4	TGTGCCAGCAGTTTAGATGGGAGGCCTAATGAAAAACTGTTTTTT	CASSLDGRPNEKLFF
TRBV20-1	TRBD2	NA	TRBJ2-1	TGCAGTGCTAGTAAACTAGCGGGAGCCCCAACCCTCTACAATGAGCAGTTCTTC	CSASKLAGAPTLYNEQFF
TRBV6-6	NA	few	TRBJ1-1	TGTGCCAGCAGTTCCCCCTCGGCCCCGAACACTGAAGCTTTCTTT	CASSSPSAPNTEAFF
TRBV5-1	NA	NA	TRBJ1-1	TGCGCCAGCAGCTTGGAAATGGCGCGCACTGAAGCTTTCTTT	CASSLEMARTEAFF
TRBV12-3/TRBV12-4	NA	NA	TRBJ1-5	TGTGCCAGCAGTTTCCGCAGGGCGATTCAGCCCCAGCATTTT	CASSFRRAIQPQHF